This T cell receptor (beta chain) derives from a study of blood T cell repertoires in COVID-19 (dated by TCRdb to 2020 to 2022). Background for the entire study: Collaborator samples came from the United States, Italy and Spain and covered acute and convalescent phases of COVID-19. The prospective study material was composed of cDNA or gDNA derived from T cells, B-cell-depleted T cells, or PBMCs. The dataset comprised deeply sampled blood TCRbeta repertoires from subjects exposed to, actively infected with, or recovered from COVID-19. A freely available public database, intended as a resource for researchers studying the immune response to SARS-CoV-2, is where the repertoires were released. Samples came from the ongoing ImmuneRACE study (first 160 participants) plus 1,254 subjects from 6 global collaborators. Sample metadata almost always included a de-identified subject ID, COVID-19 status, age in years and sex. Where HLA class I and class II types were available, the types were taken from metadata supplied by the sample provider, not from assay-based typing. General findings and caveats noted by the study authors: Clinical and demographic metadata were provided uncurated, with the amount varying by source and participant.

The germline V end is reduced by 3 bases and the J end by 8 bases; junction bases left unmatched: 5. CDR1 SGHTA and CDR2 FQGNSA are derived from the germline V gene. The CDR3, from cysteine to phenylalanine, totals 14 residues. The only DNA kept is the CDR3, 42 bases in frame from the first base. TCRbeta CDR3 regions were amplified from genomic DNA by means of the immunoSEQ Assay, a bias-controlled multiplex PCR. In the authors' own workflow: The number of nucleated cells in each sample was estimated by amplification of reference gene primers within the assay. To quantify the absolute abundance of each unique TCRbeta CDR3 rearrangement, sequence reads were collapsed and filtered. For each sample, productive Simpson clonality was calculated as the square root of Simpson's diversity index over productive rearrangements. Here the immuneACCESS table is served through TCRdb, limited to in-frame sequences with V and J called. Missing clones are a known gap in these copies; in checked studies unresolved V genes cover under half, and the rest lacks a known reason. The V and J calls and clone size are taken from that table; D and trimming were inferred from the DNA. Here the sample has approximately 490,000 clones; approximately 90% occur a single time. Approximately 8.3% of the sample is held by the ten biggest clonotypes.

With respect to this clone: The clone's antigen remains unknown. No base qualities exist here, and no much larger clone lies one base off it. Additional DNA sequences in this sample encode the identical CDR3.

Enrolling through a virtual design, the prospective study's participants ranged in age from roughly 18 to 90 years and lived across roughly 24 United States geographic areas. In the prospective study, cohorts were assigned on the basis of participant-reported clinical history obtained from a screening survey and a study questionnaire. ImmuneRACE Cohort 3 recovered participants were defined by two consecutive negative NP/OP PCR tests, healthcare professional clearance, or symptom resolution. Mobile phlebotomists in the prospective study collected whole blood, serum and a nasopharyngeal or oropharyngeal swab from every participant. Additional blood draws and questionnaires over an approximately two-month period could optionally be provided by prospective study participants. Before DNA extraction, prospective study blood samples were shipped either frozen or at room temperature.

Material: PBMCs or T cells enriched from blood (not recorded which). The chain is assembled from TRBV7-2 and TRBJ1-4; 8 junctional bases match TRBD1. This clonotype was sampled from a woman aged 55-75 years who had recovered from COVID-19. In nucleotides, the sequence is TGTGCCAGCAGCTTTCAGGGGGCAGGAGAAAAACTGTTTTTT. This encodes CASSFQGAGEKLFF.